One and the same sample provided the 22 T cell receptor beta chains below, sequenced in a study of blood T cell repertoires in COVID-19. Generated by immunoSEQ multiplex PCR, the TCRdb table keeps only in-frame clones and is missing some. The sample consists of under 300,000 clones, approximately 89% of them appearing once. The sequencing sample was made of peripheral blood. These receptors all stem from a woman aged 40 to 49 who had recovered from COVID-19.

The chain joins TRBV6-5 to TRBJ1-2; 11 bases fit TRBD1. The germline V gene encodes CDR1 MNHEY and CDR2 SVGAGI. The CDR3 covers 15 residues. With V trimmed by 0 bases and J by 4 bases, 1 base remained unmatched. Here the CDR3 reads CASSYSGTGGYGYTF. The CDR3 DNA reads TGTGCCAGCAGTTACTCAGGGACAGGGGGCTATGGCTACACCTTC.

V gene TRBV3-1 (or the pseudogene TRBV3-2) combines with J gene TRBJ2-2; TRBD2 matches 9 bases. Per the germline V gene, CDR1 is LGHDT and CDR2 is YNNKEL (reference sequence). The CDR3 has 14 amino acids. V was pared by 3 bases and J by 5 bases, with 1 base of the junction left unmatched. As DNA, the CDR3 is TGTGCCAGCAGCCACACTAGCGGGACCGGGGAGCTGTTTTTT. Its protein product is CASSHTSGTGELFF.

The chain has TRBV2 and TRBJ2-4; 7 bases map to TRBD1. The CDR3 covers 13 residues. With 5 bases clipped from V and 5 bases from J, the junction kept 3 bases outside the gene matches. The V gene's germline CDR1 is SNHLY and CDR2 FYNNEI. The CDR3 bases are TGTGCCAGCAGTCCAGACAGGGAAAACATTCAGTACTTC. Its protein product is CASSPDRENIQYF.

This chain uses TRBV6-5 with TRBJ1-6; no clear D. The CDR3 runs 15 residues. Per the germline V gene, CDR1 is MNHEY and CDR2 is SVGAGI. V was cut by 0 bases and J by 4 bases, with 7 bases left in between. The CDR3: CASSYSTGYNSPLHF. In nucleotides, the CDR3 is TGTGCCAGCAGTTACTCGACCGGGTATAATTCACCCCTCCACTTT.

CDR3 amino acids: CASKEGGGGGYTF. For the CDR3, the DNA is TGCGCCAGCAAGGAGGGAGGAGGCGGTGGCTACACCTTC. This chain links TRBV10-2 with TRBJ1-2, with unresolved D. The CDR3 runs 13 residues. Trimming pared 7 bases from V and 7 bases from J, leaving 16 bases between. Per the germline V gene, CDR1 is WSHSY and CDR2 is SAAADI.

The chain employs TRBV12-5 and TRBJ2-7, with 8 positions matching TRBD2. Germline V gives CDR1 LGHNT, CDR2 FRNRAP. The CDR3 covers 18 residues. Trimming at V came to 0 bases and at J to 0 bases, leaving 10 bases not matched to a gene. The CDR3 is CASGLVLTGTRSSYEQYV. The CDR3 DNA follows: TGTGCTAGTGGTTTGGTCCTAACCGGGACTAGGAGCTCCTACGAGCAGTACGTC.

The J gene is TRBJ1-2, the V gene TRBV28; weak D call: TRBD1 (5 bases). Trimming left V 7 bases short and J 4 bases short, with 13 bases between. Germline CDR1 reads MDHEN; CDR2 reads SYDVKM. The CDR3 spans 13 residues. The CDR3 DNA sequence: TGTGCCAGCACCCGGGACTTAACCTATGGCTACACCTTC. It is translated as CASTRDLTYGYTF.

This clone appeared a single time. The rearrangement links TRBV12-5 to TRBJ2-3; 11 bases are shared with TRBD2. The CDR3 totals 15 residues. J was trimmed by 5 bases and V by 6 bases; bases with no gene match: 7. Germline V gene sequence: CDR1 LGHNT, CDR2 FRNRAP. The CDR3: CASGQLAGVVDTQYF. The CDR3 bases are TGTGCTAGTGGCCAACTAGCGGGAGTTGTAGATACGCAGTATTTT.

The CDR3 sequence is CASTTPGTGVIHRSYEQYV. Here the CDR3 DNA reads TGCGCCAGCACTACCCCCGGGACAGGGGTTATTCATAGATCCTACGAGCAGTACGTC. The rearrangement links TRBV10-1 to TRBJ2-7; 10 nucleotides agree with TRBD1. The J segment lost 1 base and the V segment lost 7 bases, leaving 19 bases of the junction unmatched. The length of the CDR3 is 19 residues. CDR1 and CDR2 from the germline V gene are WNHNN and SYGVQD (reference sequence).

The chain joins TRBV30 to TRBJ2-5, with 12 bases identical to TRBD1. There are 14 residues in the CDR3. Germline V gene sequence: CDR1 GTSNPN, CDR2 SVGIG (reference sequence). The ends lost 4 bases at V and 5 bases at J; junction bases unmatched: 5. CDR3 region: CAWNPGQGAETQYF. The DNA for the CDR3 is TGTGCCTGGAACCCGGGACAGGGGGCTGAGACCCAGTACTTC.

This clone is a singleton in its sample. The chain links TRBV11-2 to TRBJ1-1, with D possibly being TRBD1 (5 bases). The V end lost 10 bases, the J end lost 5 bases, and 17 bases lay between the germline ends. The CDR3 is 13 amino acids. The germline gives CDR1 SGHAT, CDR2 FQNNGV. The CDR3 loop is CATSTTGPTEAFF. The CDR3 coding sequence is TGTGCCACCTCGACCACAGGCCCTACTGAAGCTTTCTTT. Full variable domain (rest looked up from reference TRBV11-2 and TRBJ1-1): EAGVAQSPRYKIIEKRQSVAFWCNPISGHATLYWYQQILGQGPKLLIQFQNNGVVDDSQLPKDRFSAERLKGVDSTLKIQPAKLEDSAVYLCATSTTGPTEAFFGQGTRLTVV.

The V gene is TRBV21-1, the J gene TRBJ2-1; the table names TRBD2, a call not compared with the DNA. TRBV21-1 is a documented pseudogene. This CDR3 spans 13 amino acids. The CDR3 DNA reads as TGTGCCAGCAGCAAAGCAAGATCGAGGGAGCAGTTCTTC. Amino acids: CASSKARSREQFF.

This clone was observed a handful of times. CDR3 coding DNA: TGTGCCAGCAGCCCGGGGAAATCTGGGGCCAACGTCCTGACTTTC. It specifies CASSPGKSGANVLTF. The chain employs TRBV21-1 and TRBJ2-6; TRBD2 is the table's D call, not checked against the DNA. TRBV21-1 is classified as a pseudogene. This CDR3 has 15 amino acids.

The chain joins TRBV2 to TRBJ1-2, with TRBD1 as a possible D gene (5 bases). The CDR3 loop spans 14 amino acids. Trimming removed 2 bases from V and 4 bases from J, with 11 bases in between. The V gene's germline CDR1 is SNHLY and CDR2 FYNNEI. CDR3 sequence reads: CASSERGSLYGYTF. CDR3 nucleotides: TGTGCCAGCAGTGAAAGGGGCAGCCTCTATGGCTACACCTTC.

The genes are TRBV24-1 and TRBJ2-3, with a weak D call TRBD2 (6 bases). Looked up from germline, CDR1 is KGHDR and CDR2 is SFDVKD. V gave up 7 bases and J gave up 1 base, with 14 bases separating them. The CDR3 has 15 amino acids. CDR3 in DNA: TGTGCCACCAGGGGTTGGTCGGGGGGCACAGATACGCAGTATTTT. It translates to CATRGWSGGTDTQYF.

This clone was seen a single time. This rearrangement joins TRBV3-1 (or the pseudogene TRBV3-2) to TRBJ1-4, with D unclear. The CDR3 is made up of 15 amino acids. Germline assignment: CDR1 LGHDT and CDR2 YNNKEL (reference sequence). Trimming took off 3 bases at V and 5 bases at J, with 13 bases between the two ends. The CDR3 DNA reads TGTGCCAGCAGCCACCGAAGGGAGCTAAATGAAAAACTGTTTTTT. It yields the protein CASSHRRELNEKLFF.

The chain combines TRBV24-1 with TRBJ2-3, with 9 bases lining up with TRBD2. V shed 4 bases and J 7 bases; nucleotides not matched to a gene: 11. The germline V gene has CDR1 KGHDR and CDR2 SFDVKD. This CDR3 comprises 16 residues. The CDR3: CATSEENSGSRNTQYF. The DNA for the CDR3 is TGTGCCACCAGTGAAGAAAATAGCGGGAGCCGGAATACGCAGTATTTT.

The chain carries TRBV25-1 and TRBJ2-7; 9 bases are a match to TRBD2. This CDR3 has 16 residues. Germline CDR1 reads MGHDK; CDR2 reads SYGVNS. V dropped 4 bases and J dropped 0; count of bases not matched to a gene: 7. This chain's CDR3 is CASSGLAGASSYEQYF. CDR3 coding DNA: TGTGCCAGCAGTGGGTTAGCGGGGGCAAGCTCCTACGAGCAGTACTTC.

The chain is built from TRBV30 and TRBJ1-3, with no clear D. The CDR3 spans 12 residues. The V end lost 4 bases, the J end lost 0 bases, and 4 bases lay between the germline ends. Germline V gene lookup returns CDR1 GTSNPN and CDR2 SVGIG (reference sequence). Here the CDR3 reads CAWTYSGNTIYF. The CDR3 region has the DNA TGTGCCTGGACGTACTCTGGAAACACCATATATTTT.

Comment on this clone: Other DNA sequences in the same sample also yield this CDR3. CDR3 sequence: CASSPPGLGYGYTF. CDR3 in DNA: TGTGCCAGCAGCCCTCCAGGGCTCGGCTATGGCTACACCTTC. The chain recombines TRBV7-9 with TRBJ1-2; D is perhaps TRBD1 (5 bases). The CDR3 covers 14 residues. CDR1 is SEHNR, CDR2 FQNEAQ, per germline (reference sequence). V shed 5 bases and J shed 4 bases, with 14 bases lying between them.

This chain connects TRBV5-5 to TRBJ2-5; D call uncertain. This CDR3 has 14 residues. CDR1 is SGHKS and CDR2 is YYEKEE in the germline V gene (reference sequence). V dropped 2 bases and J dropped 2 bases, with 10 bases sitting between them. Written as DNA, the CDR3 is TGTGCCAGCAGCTTACGCAGTAAGCAAGAGACCCAGTACTTC. Translating it yields CASSLRSKQETQYF. Filled out from reference TRBV5-5 and TRBJ2-5, the complete variable domain reads DAGVTQSPTHLIKTRGQQVTLRCSPISGHKSVSWYQQVLGQGPQFIFQYYEKEERGRGNFPDRFSARQFPNYSSELNVNALLLGDSALYLCASSLRSKQETQYFGPGTRLLVL.

This rearrangement joins TRBV19 to TRBJ2-5, with 9 bases that match TRBD2. The CDR3 runs to 16 residues. Germline V lookup: CDR1 LNHDA, CDR2 SQIVND (reference sequence). V lost 3 bases, J lost 2 bases, and 7 bases stayed unmatched. The CDR3 DNA is TGTGCCAGTAGTATCGTCTTTAGCGGGAGACAAGAGACCCAGTACTTC. Translation: CASSIVFSGRQETQYF.